This T cell receptor beta chain derives from a study of neurological immune-mediated disorders. Germline V CDR1 and CDR2: DFQATT, SNEGSKA (reference sequence). CDR3 length equals 16 residues. The V and J ends lost 1 base and 5 bases respectively, with 18 bases between them. As for time point: technical triplicate 3. The sorted-subset TCR libraries were prepared using 800,000 to 1,000,000 CD4+ or CD8+ T cells as the starting material. 5'RACE generated cDNA with 10-nucleotide random UMIs. Every sequencing run produced over 160 million TCR-beta sequences, and the sequences from any one run covered 15-18 subjects. TCRdb re-analysed the 5' RACE reads in MiXCR, keeping a single row per CDR3 protein. The table lists 25,000 to 30,000 distinct CDR3 sequences, less than 20% of them singletons. Study-wide results and caveats: Multiple sclerosis, the disease with the least TCR clonal expansion, fell below healthy controls, whereas HTLV-1-associated myelopathy showed the most.

This clonotype was recorded at least ten times. Its antigen is currently unknown. The chain carries TRBV20-1 and TRBJ2-1, with D possibly being TRBD1 or TRBD2 (5 bases each). This clonotype was sampled from a female donor with HTLV-1-associated myelopathy (HAM/TSP). The sequenced sample was CD4+ T cells from blood. The CDR3 sequence: CSARAAGAPRDNEQFF. CDR3 in DNA: TGCAGTGCTAGAGCAGCCGGGGCTCCCCGGGACAATGAGCAGTTCTTC.